This T cell receptor (beta chain) came from a study of cytomegalovirus exposure and HLA in healthy donors. The PCR employed 60 Vbeta primers together with 13 Jbeta primers. Measured with immunoSEQ multiplex PCR; TCRdb has only the in-frame clones, and not every one. The table shows 95,000 to 110,000 clones, with around 73% occurring only once. The CDR3 is made up of 11 amino acids. With 5 bases removed from V and 15 bases from J, the gap between germline ends came to 14 bases. In germline, CDR1 is SGHTA, CDR2 FQGNSA. The genes are TRBV7-2 and TRBJ2-1, with D possibly being TRBD2 (6 bases). This receptor was taken from a man under 40 in good health and CMV-seronegative. Sequencing was carried out using PBMCs. DNA for the CDR3: TGTGCCAGCAGCCAACGCGGAGGGTGGTTCTTC. This gives the protein CASSQRGGWFF.